One T cell receptor beta chain is described in this entry. Its target is not known. These data originate in a study of early T cells in non-severe SARS-CoV-2 infection. Study-level information: Unsorted whole-blood RNA was sequenced in bulk, leaving chains unpaired. Study conclusions and caveats: Anti-spike CD8 specificities were favored by VDJdb matching, whose results missed private and CD4 specificities.

The CDR3 totals 13 residues. Per germline, CDR1 SGHTA and CDR2 FQGNSA. The V and J ends lost 5 bases and 2 bases respectively, with 9 bases between them. Researchers tagged individual cDNA molecules with unique molecular identifiers. A single record per CDR3 protein comes from TCRdb applying MiXCR to the 5' RACE reads. The table has roughly 60,000 distinct CDR3 sequences, under 8% seen once; the top ten hold roughly 5.6%. This TCR was recovered from an adult who was a healthcare worker with PCR-confirmed SARS-CoV-2 infection or an uninfected control (not recorded which). The source material was whole blood, sampled at baseline. V gene TRBV7-2 combines with J gene TRBJ2-5, with TRBD2 as a possible D gene (6 bases). DNA of the CDR3: TGTGCCAGCAGCCTCGGGGGACAAGAGACCCAGTACTTC. It encodes CASSLGGQETQYF.